Given below is one T cell receptor (beta chain) in context. The CDR3 spans 17 residues. CDR1 and CDR2 from the germline V gene are SGHTS and YDEGEE. V lost 0 bases to trimming and J lost 2 bases, with 15 bases between them. This record comes from a study of cytomegalovirus exposure and HLA in healthy donors. Vbeta (60) and Jbeta (13) primers were used in the PCR. Sequenced by immunoSEQ multiplex PCR; TCRdb stores in-frame clones only, minus some. Of 150,000 to 200,000 clones listed, 55% to 70% are singletons. The V call is TRBV5-8, the J call TRBJ2-1, with D possibly being TRBD1 (5 bases). The clonotype comes from a woman aged 35 to 49 in good health and CMV-seropositive. Input material: PBMCs. DNA for the CDR3: TGTGCCAGCAGCTTGGTATCCGCCAGGGTGGCCTACAATGAGCAGTTCTTC. Translation: CASSLVSARVAYNEQFF.